This TCR beta chain was retrieved from a study of OX40 agonist ivuxolimab in advanced cancers. The wider study: The dose-escalation cohort had hepatocellular carcinoma, melanoma, renal cell or head and neck cancer. Study-level points and caveats: Antigen specificity remained undetermined for the expanded peripheral T cells. With doses of 0.1 to 3.0 mg/kg, CD4+ and CD8+ blood T cells had undergone clonal expansion by week 6. Among the lowest peripheral clonal expansion occurred in 0.1-3.0 mg/kg partial responders.

The method was immunoSEQ multiplex PCR; TCRdb's version includes in-frame clones alone and lacks a portion of them. Seen here are around 50,000 clones, 80% to 90% observed once, and the top ten hold roughly a third. On this clone: The antigen is undetermined.

Trimming pared 2 bases from V and 3 bases from J, leaving 11 bases between. Germline V gene sequence: CDR1 SGHAT, CDR2 FQNNGV. This CDR3 is built from 14 residues. Material: CD4+ or CD8+ T cells sorted from blood, obtained in a trial of the OX40 agonist ivuxolimab. This TCR was recovered from an adult with an advanced solid tumor such as melanoma, head and neck, liver or kidney cancer. The rearrangement links TRBV11-2 to TRBJ2-7; no clear D gene. The CDR3 reads CASSLTSLGYEQYF. The CDR3 DNA is TGTGCCAGCAGCTTAACGTCACTGGGCTACGAGCAGTACTTC.